This entry is about one T cell receptor (beta chain). Its antigen is unknown. The sample comes from a study of cytomegalovirus exposure and HLA in healthy donors. The study ran its PCR with 60 Vbeta and 13 Jbeta primers. Produced via immunoSEQ multiplex PCR; TCRdb's table is partial and in-frame only. The data hold around 150,000 clones, with around three quarters observed a single time. Regarding donors, all were healthy bone marrow donors. Regarding the study as a whole: TCR beta V- and J-gene trimming, according to a later analysis, was linked to a missense DCLRE1C variant. The only immune exposure information that was available was CMV serostatus.

The CDR3 is 15 residues long. The germline gives CDR1 SGHNT, CDR2 YYREEE (reference sequence). The V and J ends lost 4 bases and 8 bases, in that order; junction bases with no gene match: 9. This clonotype was obtained from a man under 40 in good health and CMV-seropositive. The rearrangement links TRBV5-4 to TRBJ2-4, with 10 bases identical to TRBD1. The sample consisted of PBMCs. For the CDR3, the DNA is TGTGCCAGCAGCCTCCGGGGACAGGGGTCTTACATTCAGTACTTC. Its protein is CASSLRGQGSYIQYF.